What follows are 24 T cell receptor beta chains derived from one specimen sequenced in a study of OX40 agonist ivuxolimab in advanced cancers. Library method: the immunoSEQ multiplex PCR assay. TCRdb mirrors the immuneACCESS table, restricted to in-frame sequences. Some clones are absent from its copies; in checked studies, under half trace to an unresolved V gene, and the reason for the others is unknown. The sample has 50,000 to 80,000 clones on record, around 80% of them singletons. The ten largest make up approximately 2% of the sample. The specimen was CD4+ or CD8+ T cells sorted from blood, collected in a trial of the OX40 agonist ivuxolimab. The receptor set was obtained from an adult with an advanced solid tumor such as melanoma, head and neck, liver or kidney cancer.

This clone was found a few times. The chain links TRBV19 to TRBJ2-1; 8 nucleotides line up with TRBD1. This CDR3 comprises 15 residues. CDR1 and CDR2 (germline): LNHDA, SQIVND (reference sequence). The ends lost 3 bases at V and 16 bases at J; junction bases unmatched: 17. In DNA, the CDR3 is TGTGCCAGTAGTATCCGACAGGGGCAGACCCCGAAGGTTTTCTTC. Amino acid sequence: CASSIRQGQTPKVFF.

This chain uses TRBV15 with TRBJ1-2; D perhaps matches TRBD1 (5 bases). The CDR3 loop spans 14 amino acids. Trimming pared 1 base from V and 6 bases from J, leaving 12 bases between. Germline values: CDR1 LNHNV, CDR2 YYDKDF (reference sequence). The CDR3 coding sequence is TGTGCCACCAGCAGAGGAGGGGAATTAAATGGCTACACCTTC. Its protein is CATSRGGELNGYTF.

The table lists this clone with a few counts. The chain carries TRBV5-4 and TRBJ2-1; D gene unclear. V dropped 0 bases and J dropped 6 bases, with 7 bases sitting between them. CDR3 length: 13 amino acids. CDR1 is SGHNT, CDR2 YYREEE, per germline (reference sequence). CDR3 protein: CASSLGKTNEQFF. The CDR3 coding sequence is TGTGCCAGCAGCTTGGGCAAGACCAATGAGCAGTTCTTC.

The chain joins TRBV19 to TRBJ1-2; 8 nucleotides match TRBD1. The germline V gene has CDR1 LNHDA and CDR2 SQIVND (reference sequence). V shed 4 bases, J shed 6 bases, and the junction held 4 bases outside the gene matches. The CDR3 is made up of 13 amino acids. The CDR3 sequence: CASSKRTGNGYTF. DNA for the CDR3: TGTGCCAGTAGTAAACGGACAGGGAATGGCTACACCTTC.

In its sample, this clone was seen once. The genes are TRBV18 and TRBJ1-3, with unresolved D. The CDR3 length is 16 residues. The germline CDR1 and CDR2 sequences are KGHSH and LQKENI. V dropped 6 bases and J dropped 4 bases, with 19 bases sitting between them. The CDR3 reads CASSGLSLGSGNTIYF. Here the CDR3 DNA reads TGTGCCAGCTCCGGGCTATCTTTAGGCAGCGGAAACACCATATATTTT. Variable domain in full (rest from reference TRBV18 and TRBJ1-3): NAGVMQNPRHLVRRRGQEARLRCSPMKGHSHVYWYRQLPEEGLKFMVYLQKENIIDESGMPKERFSAEFPKEGPSILRIQQVVRGDSAAYFCASSGLSLGSGNTIYFGEGSWLTVV.

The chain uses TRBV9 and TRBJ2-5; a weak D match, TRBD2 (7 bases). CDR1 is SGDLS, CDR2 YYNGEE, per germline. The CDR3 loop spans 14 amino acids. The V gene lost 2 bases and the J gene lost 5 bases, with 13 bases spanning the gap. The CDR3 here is CASSVGGPPETQYF. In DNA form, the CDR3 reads TGTGCCAGCAGCGTGGGGGGGCCCCCCGAGACCCAGTACTTC.

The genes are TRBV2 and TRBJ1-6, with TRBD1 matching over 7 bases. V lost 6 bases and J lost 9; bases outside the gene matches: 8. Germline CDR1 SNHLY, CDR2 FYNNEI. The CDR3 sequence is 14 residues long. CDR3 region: CASRDRESVSPLHF. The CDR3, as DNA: TGTGCCAGCAGAGACAGGGAATCAGTTTCACCCCTCCACTTT. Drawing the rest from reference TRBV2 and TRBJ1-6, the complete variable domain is EPEVTQTPSHQVTQMGQEVILRCVPISNHLYFYWYRQILGQKVEFLVSFYNNEISEKSEIFDDQFSVERPDGSNFTLKIRSTKLEDSAMYFCASRDRESVSPLHFGNGTRLTVT.

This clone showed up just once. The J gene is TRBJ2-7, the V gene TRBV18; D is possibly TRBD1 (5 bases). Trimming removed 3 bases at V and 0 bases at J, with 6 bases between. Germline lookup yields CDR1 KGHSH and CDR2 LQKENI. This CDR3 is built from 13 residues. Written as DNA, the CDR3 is TGTGCCAGCTCACCTACAGGCTCCTACGAGCAGTACTTC. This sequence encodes CASSPTGSYEQYF. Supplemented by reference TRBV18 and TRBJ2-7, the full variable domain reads NAGVMQNPRHLVRRRGQEARLRCSPMKGHSHVYWYRQLPEEGLKFMVYLQKENIIDESGMPKERFSAEFPKEGPSILRIQQVVRGDSAAYFCASSPTGSYEQYFGPGTRLTVT.

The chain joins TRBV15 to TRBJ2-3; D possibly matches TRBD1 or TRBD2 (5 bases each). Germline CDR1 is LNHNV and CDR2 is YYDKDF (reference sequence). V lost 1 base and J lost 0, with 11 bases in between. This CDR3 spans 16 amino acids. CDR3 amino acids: CATSRAPGLSTDTQYF. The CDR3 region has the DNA TGTGCCACCAGCAGAGCTCCGGGGCTTAGCACAGATACGCAGTATTTT.

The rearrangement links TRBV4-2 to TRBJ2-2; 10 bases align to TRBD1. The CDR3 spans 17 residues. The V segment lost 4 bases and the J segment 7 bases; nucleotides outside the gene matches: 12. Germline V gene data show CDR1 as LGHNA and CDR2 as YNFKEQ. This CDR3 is CASSPHRDRGIGGELFF. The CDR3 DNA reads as TGTGCCAGCAGCCCCCACCGGGACAGGGGAATCGGCGGGGAGCTGTTTTTT.

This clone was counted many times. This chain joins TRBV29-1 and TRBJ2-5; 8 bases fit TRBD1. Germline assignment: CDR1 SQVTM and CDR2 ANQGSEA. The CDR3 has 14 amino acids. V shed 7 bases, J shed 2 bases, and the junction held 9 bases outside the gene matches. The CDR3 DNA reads TGCAGCGCAGGGGACAGGCGACCTCAAGAGACCCAGTACTTC. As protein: CSAGDRRPQETQYF.

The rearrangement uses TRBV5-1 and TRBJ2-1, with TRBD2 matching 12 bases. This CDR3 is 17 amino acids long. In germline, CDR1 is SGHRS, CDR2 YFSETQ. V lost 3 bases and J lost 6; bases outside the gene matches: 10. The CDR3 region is CASSSGKLAGGFNEQFF. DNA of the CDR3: TGCGCCAGCAGCTCCGGAAAACTAGCGGGGGGTTTCAATGAGCAGTTCTTC.

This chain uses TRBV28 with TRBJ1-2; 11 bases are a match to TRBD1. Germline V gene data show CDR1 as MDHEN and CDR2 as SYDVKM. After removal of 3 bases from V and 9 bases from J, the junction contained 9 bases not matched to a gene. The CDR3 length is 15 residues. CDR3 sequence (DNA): TGTGCCAGCAGTTTTCGAGGGACAGGGGGGGCCCGCTACACCTTC. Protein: CASSFRGTGGARYTF.

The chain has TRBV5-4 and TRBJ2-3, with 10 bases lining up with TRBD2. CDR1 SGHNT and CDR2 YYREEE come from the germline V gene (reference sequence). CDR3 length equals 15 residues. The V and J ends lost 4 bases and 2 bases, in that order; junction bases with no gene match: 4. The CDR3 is CASSTLAGDTDTQYF. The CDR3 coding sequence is TGTGCCAGCAGCACCCTAGCGGGGGACACAGATACGCAGTATTTT.

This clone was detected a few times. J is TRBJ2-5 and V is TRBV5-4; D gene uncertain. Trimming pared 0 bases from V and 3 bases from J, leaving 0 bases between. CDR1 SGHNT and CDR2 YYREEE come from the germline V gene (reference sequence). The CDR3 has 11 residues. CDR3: CASSLEETQYF. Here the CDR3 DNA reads TGTGCCAGCAGCTTGGAAGAGACCCAGTACTTC.

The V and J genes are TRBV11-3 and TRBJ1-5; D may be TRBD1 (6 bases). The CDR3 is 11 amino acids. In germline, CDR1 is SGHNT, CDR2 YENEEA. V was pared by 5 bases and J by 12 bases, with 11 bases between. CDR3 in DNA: TGTGCCAGCAGCCCGTCGGGACACCAGCATTTT. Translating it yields CASSPSGHQHF.

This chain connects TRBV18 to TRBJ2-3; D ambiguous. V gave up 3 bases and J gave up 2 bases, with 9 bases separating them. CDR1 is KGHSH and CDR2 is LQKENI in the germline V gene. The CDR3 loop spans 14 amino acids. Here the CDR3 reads CASSPDRSTDTQYF. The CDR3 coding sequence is TGTGCCAGCTCACCGGACCGGTCCACAGATACGCAGTATTTT.

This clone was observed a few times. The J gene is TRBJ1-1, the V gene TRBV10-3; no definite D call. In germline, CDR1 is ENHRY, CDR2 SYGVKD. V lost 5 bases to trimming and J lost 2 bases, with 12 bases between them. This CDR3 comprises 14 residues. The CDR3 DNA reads TGTGCCATCAGTATATCGACGGCCAACACTGAAGCTTTCTTT. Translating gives CAISISTANTEAFF.

For the CDR3, the DNA is TGTGCCAGCACTTCCCGGATGGGCACAGATACGCAGTATTTT. This codes for CASTSRMGTDTQYF. This sequence joins TRBV6-6 and TRBJ2-3; no definite D call. V gave up 7 bases and J gave up 1 base, with 12 bases separating them. The CDR3 totals 14 residues. Germline V gene sequence: CDR1 MNHNY, CDR2 SVGAGI (reference sequence).

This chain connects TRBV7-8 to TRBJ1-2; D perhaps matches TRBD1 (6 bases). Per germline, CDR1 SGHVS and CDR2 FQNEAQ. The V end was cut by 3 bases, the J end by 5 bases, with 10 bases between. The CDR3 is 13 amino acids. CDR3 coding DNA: TGTGCCAGCAGCTTCATGGACAGTTATGGCTACACCTTC. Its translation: CASSFMDSYGYTF.

This chain's CDR3 is CASSESVTTKSNQPQHF. CDR3 coding DNA: TGTGCCAGCAGTGAGTCAGTAACGACAAAGAGCAATCAGCCCCAGCATTTT. The V call is TRBV2, the J call TRBJ1-5; D remains unclear. The V gene's germline CDR1 is SNHLY and CDR2 FYNNEI. The CDR3 covers 17 residues. The V and J ends lost 3 bases and 1 base respectively, with 16 bases between them.

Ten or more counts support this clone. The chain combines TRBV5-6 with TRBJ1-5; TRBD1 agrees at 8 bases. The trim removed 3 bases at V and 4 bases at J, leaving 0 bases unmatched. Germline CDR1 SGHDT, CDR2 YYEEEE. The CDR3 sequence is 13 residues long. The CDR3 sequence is CASSWDRNQPQHF. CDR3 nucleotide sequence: TGTGCCAGCAGCTGGGACAGGAATCAGCCCCAGCATTTT. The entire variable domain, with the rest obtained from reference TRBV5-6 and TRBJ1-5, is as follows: DAGVTQSPTHLIKTRGQQVTLRCSPKSGHDTVSWYQQALGQGPQFIFQYYEEEERQRGNFPDRFSGHQFPNYSSELNVNALLLGDSALYLCASSWDRNQPQHFGDGTRLSIL.

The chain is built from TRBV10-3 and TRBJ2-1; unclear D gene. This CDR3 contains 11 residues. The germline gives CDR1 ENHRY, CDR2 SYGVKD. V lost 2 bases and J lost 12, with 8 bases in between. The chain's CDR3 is CAISEASGQFF. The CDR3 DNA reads TGTGCCATCAGTGAGGCGTCCGGGCAGTTCTTC.

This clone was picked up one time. The DNA of the CDR3 is TGTGCCAGCAGCCCTGGCGGTCATGAGCAGTACTTC. Amino acid sequence: CASSPGGHEQYF. The chain combines TRBV7-8 with TRBJ2-7, with D hard to call. This CDR3 has 12 residues. Per the germline V gene, CDR1 is SGHVS and CDR2 is FQNEAQ. Deletions cut 5 bases from V and 7 bases from J, with 12 bases between.